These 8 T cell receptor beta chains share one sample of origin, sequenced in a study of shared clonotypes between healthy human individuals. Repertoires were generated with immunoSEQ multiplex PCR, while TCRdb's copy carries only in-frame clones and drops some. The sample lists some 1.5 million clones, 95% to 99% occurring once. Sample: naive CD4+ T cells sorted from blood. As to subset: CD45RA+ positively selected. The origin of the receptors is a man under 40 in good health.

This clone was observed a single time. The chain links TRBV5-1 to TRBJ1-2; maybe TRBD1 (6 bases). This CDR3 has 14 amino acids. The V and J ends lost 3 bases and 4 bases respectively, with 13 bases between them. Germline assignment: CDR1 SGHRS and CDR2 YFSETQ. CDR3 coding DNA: TGCGCCAGCAGCTCCTATACAGGGTCCTATGGCTACACCTTC. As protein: CASSSYTGSYGYTF.

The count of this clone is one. The CDR3 nucleotides are TGTGCCATCAGTGACCAGTCGGTTGTGCGGGAGGTGAGCACAGATACGCAGTATTTT. It is translated as CAISDQSVVREVSTDTQYF. The chain recombines TRBV10-3 with TRBJ2-3; 8 positions match TRBD2. There are 19 residues in the CDR3. The germline gives CDR1 ENHRY, CDR2 SYGVKD. The trim removed 3 bases at V and 0 bases at J, leaving 14 bases unmatched.

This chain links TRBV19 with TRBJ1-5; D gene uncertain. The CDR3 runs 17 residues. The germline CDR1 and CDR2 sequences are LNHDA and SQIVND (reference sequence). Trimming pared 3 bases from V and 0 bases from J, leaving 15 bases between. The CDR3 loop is CASSMEVLVGSNQPQHF. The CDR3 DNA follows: TGTGCCAGTAGTATGGAGGTTTTGGTCGGTAGCAATCAGCCCCAGCATTTT.

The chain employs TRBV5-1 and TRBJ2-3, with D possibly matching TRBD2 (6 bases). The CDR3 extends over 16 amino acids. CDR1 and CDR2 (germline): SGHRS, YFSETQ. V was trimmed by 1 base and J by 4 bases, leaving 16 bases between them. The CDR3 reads CASSLSGRLAPDTQYF. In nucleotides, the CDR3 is TGCGCCAGCAGCTTGAGTGGGCGGCTAGCGCCAGATACGCAGTATTTT.

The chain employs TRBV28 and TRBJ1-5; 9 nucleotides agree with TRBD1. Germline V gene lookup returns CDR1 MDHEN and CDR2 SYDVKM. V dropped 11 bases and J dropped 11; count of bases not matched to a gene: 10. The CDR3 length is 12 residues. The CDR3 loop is CAGQGTIGTQHF. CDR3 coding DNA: TGTGCCGGACAGGGGACTATCGGGACCCAGCATTTT.

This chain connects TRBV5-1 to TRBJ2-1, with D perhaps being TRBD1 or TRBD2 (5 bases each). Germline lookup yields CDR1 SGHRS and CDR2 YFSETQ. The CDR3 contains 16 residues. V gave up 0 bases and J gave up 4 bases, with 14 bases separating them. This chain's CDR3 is CASSLVPGTSYNEQFF. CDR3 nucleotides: TGCGCCAGCAGCTTGGTCCCGGGGACGAGTTACAATGAGCAGTTCTTC. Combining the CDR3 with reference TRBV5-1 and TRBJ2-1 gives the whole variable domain KAGVTQTPRYLIKTRGQQVTLSCSPISGHRSVSWYQQTPGQGLQFLFEYFSETQRNKGNFPGRFSGRQFSNSRSEMNVSTLELGDSALYLCASSLVPGTSYNEQFFGPGTRLTVL.

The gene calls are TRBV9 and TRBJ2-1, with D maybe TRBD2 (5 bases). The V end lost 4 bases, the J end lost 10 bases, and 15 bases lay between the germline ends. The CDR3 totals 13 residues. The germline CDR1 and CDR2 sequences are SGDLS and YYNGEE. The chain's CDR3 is CASSPGLEREQFF. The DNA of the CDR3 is TGTGCCAGCAGCCCTGGACTGGAGAGAGAGCAGTTCTTC.

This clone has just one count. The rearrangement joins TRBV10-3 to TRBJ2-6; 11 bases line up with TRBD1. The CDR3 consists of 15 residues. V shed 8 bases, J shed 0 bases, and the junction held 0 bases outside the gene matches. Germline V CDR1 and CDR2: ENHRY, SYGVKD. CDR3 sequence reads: CAIGTGGSGANVLTF. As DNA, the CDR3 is TGTGCCATCGGGACAGGGGGCTCTGGGGCCAACGTCCTGACTTTC.